The clone carrying this TCR beta chain was counted a few times. Researchers amplified the TCR beta CDR3 regions from RNA transcripts. The study used the HTBI primer set for a first-round RT-PCR of the TCR CDR3. TCRdb analysed the multiplex PCR reads with MiXCR anew, one entry per CDR3 protein. The sample carries about 640,000 distinct CDR3 sequences, under 25% recorded once. The sample is drawn from a study of T cells in Graves' hyperthyroidism and ophthalmopathy. The trim removed 0 bases at V and 3 bases at J, leaving 6 bases unmatched. Germline-derived CDR1 and CDR2 are LGHDT and YNNKEL (reference sequence). The CDR3 length is 16 residues.

This receptor was obtained from a man aged 30 to 39 with Graves' ophthalmopathy. The source material was blood. The V and J genes are TRBV3-1 and TRBJ2-3, with 7 bases that match TRBD2. The CDR3 region has the DNA TGTGCCAGCAGCCAAGATATATCTAGCGGAACAGATACGCAGTATTTT. Protein: CASSQDISSGTDTQYF.